Presented here are 26 T cell receptor beta chains from one specimen sequenced in a study of tumor-infiltrating lymphocytes in primary liver carcinoma. Co-extraction yielded RNA and DNA from roughly 21-30 mg of unsorted bulk tissue. TCR beta cDNA was made from 500 ng total RNA with a constant-region primer. Libraries covering TCR beta were generated through three nested multiplex PCR rounds (using a slightly modified ARM-PCR). For roughly 11 cycles apiece, the opening two PCR rounds ran with TRBV1-TRBV30 forward primers and a C-beta reverse primer. A single record per CDR3 protein comes from TCRdb applying MiXCR to the multiplex PCR reads. The data hold some 22,000 distinct CDR3 sequences, with around 77% observed a single time. The sequenced material came from liver tumor tissue from sampling region 5. As for subset: tumor region T5, tumor centre. Receptors were obtained from a woman aged 25 to 39 with primary liver carcinoma and hepatitis B virus infection.

V usage is TRBV4-3 and J usage is TRBJ2-2; TRBD2 matches at 13 bases. The germline V gene has CDR1 LGHNA and CDR2 YSLEER. The CDR3 loop spans 19 amino acids. CDR3 region: CAGSVLAGGPRSNTGELFF. CDR3 DNA: TGCGCAGGCAGCGTACTAGCGGGAGGGCCTCGTTCGAACACCGGGGAGCTGTTTTTT.

The chain joins TRBV10-2 to TRBJ2-7; D is undetermined. Trimming left V 6 bases short and J 3 bases short, with 15 bases between. Germline V gives CDR1 WSHSY, CDR2 SAAADI. This CDR3 is 14 amino acids long. DNA of the CDR3: TGCGCCAGCAGAAGGATAGCCAATTTCTACGAGCAGTACTTC. Its translation is CASRRIANFYEQYF.

By its share, this clonotype is medium-sized. This rearrangement joins TRBV4-3 to TRBJ2-3; D may match TRBD1 or TRBD2 (5 bases each). Germline V gene lookup returns CDR1 LGHNA and CDR2 YSLEER. The CDR3 extends over 17 amino acids. The ends were cut back, 4 bases at V and 11 bases at J, with 28 bases in the middle. The CDR3 DNA sequence: TGCGCCAGCAGCCGCCGCATAGGGGACCCCCCCTCGGGGAGGCAGTATTTT. As protein: CASSRRIGDPPSGRQYF.

Turning to this clonotype: Lacking the conserved final phenylalanine or tryptophan, this CDR3 likely reflects a read error. The DNA is omitted, as the CDR3 cannot be located on it reliably, and the CDR3 follows TCRdb's listing. The chain has TRBV6-5 and TRBJ2-1; TRBD2, the D gene given by the table, was not confirmed from the DNA. Including both end residues, the CDR3 is 16 amino acids long. The germline V gene has CDR1 MNHEY and CDR2 SVGAGI. The CDR3 loop is CASSVGPREGQNEQLL.

The chain couples TRBV28 to TRBJ1-6; perhaps TRBD1 as D (5 bases). V lost 3 bases and J 6 bases, leaving 9 bases between the germline ends. The V gene's germline CDR1 is MDHEN and CDR2 SYDVKM. This CDR3 has 14 residues. CDR3 sequence reads: CASSLGRANSPLHF. CDR3 coding DNA: TGTGCCAGCAGTTTGGGCAGGGCTAATTCACCCCTCCACTTT.

With regard to this clonotype: The CDR3 ends on some other residue instead of the conserved phenylalanine or tryptophan, so this is likely a read error. The chain combines TRBV28 with TRBJ2-1; D perhaps matches TRBD2 (6 bases). CDR1 MDHEN and CDR2 SYDVKM come from the germline V gene. This CDR3 region has 16 residues. CDR3 in amino acids: CAISPMSGPSYNEQFS. CDR3 sequence (DNA): TGTGCCATCAGTCCCATGAGCGGGCCATCCTACAATGAGCAGTTCTCC.

By share, this clonotype ranks as medium-sized. This chain connects TRBV10-3 to TRBJ2-7; 10 bases agree with TRBD2. The junction had 17 bases not matched to a gene; V was cut back by 6 bases and J by 6 bases. This CDR3 has 17 residues. Germline CDR1 ENHRY, CDR2 SYGVKD. In nucleotides, the CDR3 is TGTGCCATCAGAGACCGGTTTCTAGCGGGAGTTCGGGGCGAGCAGTACTTC. Translation: CAIRDRFLAGVRGEQYF.

In regard to this clonotype: The junction departs from the called germline gene at one end, perhaps through a read error. V and J are TRBV10-3 and TRBJ2-5; D is unclear. Germline V lookup: CDR1 ENHRY, CDR2 SYGVKD. The CDR3 loop spans 15 amino acids. The CDR3 coding sequence is TGTGCCATCAGTAAGTCGGCTATCAGACAAGAGACCCAGTATTTC. Its protein product is CAISKSAIRQETQYF.

The chain combines TRBV4-3 with TRBJ2-3; D is undetermined. This CDR3 spans 18 amino acids. Germline V lookup: CDR1 LGHNA, CDR2 YSLEER. Trimming took 3 bases from V and 6 from J, leaving 25 bases between them. The DNA of the CDR3 is TGCGCCAGCAGCCAGTTGGTCTGGCTGGGCGATCACGATGATACGCAGTATTTT. Protein: CASSQLVWLGDHDDTQYF.

Comment on this clonotype: At one of its ends the junction is not consistent with the germline gene, which may arise from a read error. This rearrangement joins TRBV28 to TRBJ1-2, with 11 bases that match TRBD1. This CDR3 spans 15 amino acids. The germline V gene has CDR1 MDHEN and CDR2 SYDVKM. This CDR3 reads CSSIQGQGANYGYIF. CDR3 sequence (DNA): TGCTCCAGCATCCAAGGACAGGGGGCTAACTATGGCTACATCTTC.

As to this clonotype: Since no conserved phenylalanine or tryptophan closes the CDR3, a read error is the likely cause. The chain links TRBV11-2 to TRBJ2-7; D is undetermined. Per germline, CDR1 SGHAT and CDR2 FQNNGV. The CDR3 has 12 amino acids. V was shortened by 3 bases and J by 3 bases, with 6 bases between the two germline ends. CDR3 protein: CASSFYDYEQYY. Written as DNA, the CDR3 is TGTGCCAGCAGCTTCTATGACTACGAGCAGTACTAC.

Concerning this clonotype itself: The junction departs from the called germline gene at one end, perhaps through a read error. The rearrangement uses TRBV10-3 and TRBJ2-1; TRBD2 might be the D (5 bases). The germline V gene has CDR1 ENHRY and CDR2 SYGVKD. The CDR3 totals 14 residues. This CDR3 is CGISPTATRDEQFF. The CDR3 region has the DNA TGTGGCATCAGTCCCACGGCTACCCGGGATGAGCAATTCTTC.

This clonotype appeared many times. The chain combines TRBV18 with TRBJ2-1, with D unresolved. Germline CDR1 KGHSH, CDR2 LQKENI. Deletions cut 1 base from V and 7 bases from J, with 14 bases between. This CDR3 contains 15 residues. This CDR3 reads CASSPRTKPDNEQFF. The CDR3 DNA sequence: TGTGCCAGCTCACCACGGACCAAACCGGATAATGAGCAGTTCTTC.

With regard to this clonotype: At one end, the junction sequence differs from germline, possibly due to a read error. The chain is built from TRBV10-3 and TRBJ2-1, with 8 bases fitting TRBD2. CDR1 ENHRY and CDR2 SYGVKD come from the germline V gene. This CDR3 region has 16 residues. This chain's CDR3 is CDINESAAGAYNKQFF. DNA for the CDR3: TGTGACATCAATGAGTCGGCAGCGGGAGCCTACAATAAGCAGTTCTTC.

The chain links TRBV4-2 to TRBJ2-7, with a possible D match to TRBD1 (6 bases). V was trimmed by 10 bases and J by 6 bases, leaving 34 bases between them. CDR1 and CDR2 (germline): LGHNA, YNFKEQ. The CDR3 runs to 18 residues. CDR3 residues: CANCQEHLGQWGPREQYF. Here the CDR3 DNA reads TGTGCCAACTGTCAGGAACACCTAGGACAGTGGGGACCGCGCGAGCAGTACTTC.

As concerns this clonotype: A read error may account for a junction end that differs from germline. This rearrangement joins TRBV6-5 to TRBJ1-2, with no clear D. There are 13 residues in the CDR3. Germline-derived CDR1 and CDR2 are MNHEY and SVGAGI. CDR3 loop: CASSGMVNYGYAF. In nucleotides, the CDR3 is TGTGCCAGCAGTGGGATGGTTAACTATGGCTACGCCTTC.

Of note for this clonotype: Relative to the germline gene, one junction end is altered; a read error may explain this. V is TRBV6-2 or TRBV6-3 and J is TRBJ2-1; 10 nucleotides agree with TRBD2. CDR3 length: 17 amino acids. Germline assignment: CDR1 MNHEY and CDR2 SVGEGT. The CDR3 loop is CTSSYRDVSGRASEQSF. Written as DNA, the CDR3 is TGTACCAGCAGTTACCGGGACGTGAGCGGGAGGGCCAGTGAGCAGTCCTTC.

A word on this clonotype: An end of the junction does not agree with germline; a read error may underlie this. V is TRBV4-3 and J is TRBJ2-3; 11 bases fit TRBD2. This CDR3 has 21 residues. The germline CDR1 and CDR2 sequences are LGHNA and YSLEER. CDR3 nucleotide sequence: TGCGCCAGGAGCCAAGACCCCTTAACTAGCGGGAGTGCGGTGACGACAGATATGCAGTATTTT. As protein: CARSQDPLTSGSAVTTDMQYF.

This clonotype was seen ten or more times. This clone may be a read error of a much larger clone one base away. The rearrangement links TRBV6-1 to TRBJ1-5, with 9 bases fitting TRBD1. The germline gives CDR1 MNHNS, CDR2 SASEGT. The CDR3 is made up of 14 amino acids. CDR3 loop: CASMDRGRNQAQHF. CDR3 DNA: TGTGCCAGTATGGACAGGGGACGCAATCAGGCCCAGCATTTT.

In the case of this clonotype: Its ends do not fully match the called genes, so a read error is possible. This sequence joins TRBV28 and TRBJ1-2; D gene ambiguous. CDR1 is MDHEN and CDR2 is SYDVKM in the germline V gene. CDR3 length equals 14 residues. CDR3 residues: CVSSYPGNNYGYTF. The CDR3 nucleotides read TGTGTCAGCAGTTACCCGGGTAACAACTATGGCTACACCTTC.

About this clonotype itself: The germline gene is not matched at one end of the junction; a read error may be the cause. The rearrangement uses TRBV11-2 and TRBJ2-2; TRBD2 matches at 10 bases. The germline V gene encodes CDR1 SGHAT and CDR2 FQNNGV. This CDR3 is built from 16 residues. The CDR3 nucleotides read TGTGCCGGCAGCTCGACTCGTAGCGGGAGGTCCGGGGAGCTGTCTTTT. This encodes CAGSSTRSGRSGELSF.

This clonotype was detected once. The junction differs from germline at one of its ends, possibly a read error. This chain joins TRBV4-1 and TRBJ1-5; D not resolved. The length of the CDR3 is 17 residues. Germline values: CDR1 MGHRA, CDR2 YSYEKL. The CDR3 DNA follows: TGCGCTAGCAGCCAAGAGTATGATGGGGTTGGCAATCGGCCCCAGCATTTT. Its translation: CASSQEYDGVGNRPQHF.

Concerning this clonotype: The junction does not match germline at one end; this may be a read error. This chain connects TRBV7-9 to TRBJ1-2; D unresolved. Germline CDR1 reads SEHNR; CDR2 reads FQNEAQ (reference sequence). This CDR3 is built from 16 residues. The CDR3 region is CASSLASRGQTNGCTF. In DNA form, the CDR3 reads TGTGCCAGCAGCTTAGCGTCACGAGGCCAGACGAATGGCTGCACCTTC.

Comments on this clonotype: The CDR3 carries no conserved terminal phenylalanine or tryptophan, so it likely arises from a read error. The chain combines TRBV7-8 with TRBJ2-5; TRBD1 is a possible D gene (5 bases). This CDR3 contains 15 residues. Germline V CDR1 and CDR2: SGHVS, FQNEAQ. CDR3 nucleotides: TGTGCCAGCAACTTAGAAGGGGCCGATTGGGAGACCCAGTACCTT. Amino acid sequence: CASNLEGADWETQYL.

About this clonotype itself: The junction differs from germline at one of its ends, possibly a read error. The chain links TRBV11-1 to TRBJ2-1, with D unclear. Per the germline V gene, CDR1 is SGHAT and CDR2 is FQDESV (reference sequence). The CDR3 is 13 amino acids. The CDR3 spells CVSSARASNEQFF. In nucleotides, the CDR3 is TGTGTCAGCAGCGCTCGAGCGTCGAATGAGCAGTTTTTC.

A remark on this clonotype: The conserved phenylalanine or tryptophan is not found at the CDR3 terminus, so this likely reflects a read error. The chain is built from TRBV29-1 and TRBJ2-7; D unresolved. CDR3 length equals 14 residues. Germline assignment: CDR1 SQVTM and CDR2 ANQGSEA. V was pared by 7 bases and J by 6 bases, with 22 bases between. CDR3 sequence: CSAKAPTTAGEQYL. CDR3 nucleotide sequence: TGCAGCGCAAAGGCCCCCACCACAGCTGGCGAGCAGTACCTC.